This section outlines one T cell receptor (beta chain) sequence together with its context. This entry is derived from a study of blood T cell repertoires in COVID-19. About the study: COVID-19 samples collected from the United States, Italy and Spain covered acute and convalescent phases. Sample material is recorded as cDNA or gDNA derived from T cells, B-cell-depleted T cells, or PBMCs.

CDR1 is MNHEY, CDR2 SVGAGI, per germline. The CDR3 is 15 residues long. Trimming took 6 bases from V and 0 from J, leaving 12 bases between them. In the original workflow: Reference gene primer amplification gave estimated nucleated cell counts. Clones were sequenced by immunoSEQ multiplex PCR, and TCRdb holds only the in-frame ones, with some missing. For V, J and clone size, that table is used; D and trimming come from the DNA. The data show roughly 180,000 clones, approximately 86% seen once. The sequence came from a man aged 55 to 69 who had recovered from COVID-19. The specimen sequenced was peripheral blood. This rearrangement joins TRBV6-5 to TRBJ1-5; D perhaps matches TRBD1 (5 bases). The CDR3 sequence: CASSRTSNSNQPQHF. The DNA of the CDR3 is TGTGCCAGCAGCAGGACATCGAATAGCAATCAGCCCCAGCATTTT.